The 22 T cell receptor beta chains below all came from one sample that was sequenced in a study of blood T cell repertoires in COVID-19 (TCRdb year 2020). Library preparation employed the immunoSEQ multiplex PCR assay. Not all clones reach the TCRdb copy of this immuneACCESS table, which keeps in-frame sequences only. Checked studies attribute under half of the gap to unresolved V genes and leave the rest unexplained. In this sample the table shows around 210,000 clones, just under 85% of which occur a single time. The top ten clonotypes cover about 0.95% of the sample. The specimen was peripheral blood. Receptor source: a man aged 60-69 years with COVID-19, enrolled during active disease.

The chain uses TRBV7-9 and TRBJ2-1; TRBD2 is a possible D gene (7 bases). The CDR3 has 15 residues. The ends were cut back, 0 bases at V and 8 bases at J, with 14 bases in the middle. The V gene's germline CDR1 is SEHNR and CDR2 FQNEAQ (reference sequence). Written as DNA, the CDR3 is TGTGCCAGCAGCTTAGCGAGGGGGGGTAGCGATGAGCAGTTCTTC. Translating gives CASSLARGGSDEQFF.

This clone showed up just once. This chain links TRBV2 with TRBJ2-2, with TRBD1 as a possible D gene (6 bases). V was clipped by 5 bases and J by 8 bases, with 15 bases between them. The germline V gene encodes CDR1 SNHLY and CDR2 FYNNEI. This CDR3 is 14 amino acids long. The chain's CDR3 is CASSPGHRVGELFF. CDR3 DNA sequence: TGTGCCAGCAGTCCGGGCCACAGGGTGGGGGAGCTGTTTTTT. Supplemented by reference TRBV2 and TRBJ2-2, the full variable domain reads EPEVTQTPSHQVTQMGQEVILRCVPISNHLYFYWYRQILGQKVEFLVSFYNNEISEKSEIFDDQFSVERPDGSNFTLKIRSTKLEDSAMYFCASSPGHRVGELFFGEGSRLTVL.

The gene calls are TRBV6-5 and TRBJ1-5; TRBD1 might be the D (5 bases). The CDR3 is made up of 15 amino acids. V was pared by 0 bases and J by 6 bases, with 12 bases between. Germline V gene sequence: CDR1 MNHEY, CDR2 SVGAGI. The CDR3 loop reads CASSYSGGAGQPQHF. CDR3 sequence (DNA): TGTGCCAGCAGTTACTCCGGAGGGGCAGGTCAGCCCCAGCATTTT.

The chain combines TRBV27 with TRBJ2-1, with 10 nucleotides matching TRBD2. The CDR3 is 16 residues long. V lost 5 bases, J lost 4 bases, and 8 bases stayed unmatched. CDR1 MNHEY and CDR2 SMNVEV come from the germline V gene (reference sequence). The CDR3 loop reads CASSLLAGTGYNEQFF. CDR3 nucleotide sequence: TGTGCCAGCAGTCTACTAGCGGGAACGGGGTACAATGAGCAGTTCTTC.

This chain connects TRBV7-9 to TRBJ1-5; 12 nucleotides agree with TRBD1. V dropped 5 bases and J dropped 2; count of bases not matched to a gene: 10. The CDR3 is 18 residues long. The germline V gene has CDR1 SEHNR and CDR2 FQNEAQ (reference sequence). Here the CDR3 reads CASSRAGTGGFGNQPQHF. The CDR3, as DNA: TGTGCCAGCAGCCGAGCCGGGACAGGGGGCTTCGGCAATCAGCCCCAGCATTTT.

This sequence joins TRBV5-1 and TRBJ1-3; 10 bases line up with TRBD1. The CDR3 loop spans 16 amino acids. With 3 bases clipped from V and 0 bases from J, the junction kept 3 bases outside the gene matches. Germline V gene lookup returns CDR1 SGHRS and CDR2 YFSETQ. CDR3 bases: TGCGCCAGCAGCTCGGGACAGGGGCTCTCTGGAAACACCATATATTTT. It yields the protein CASSSGQGLSGNTIYF.

The chain carries TRBV5-8 and TRBJ2-5; no reliable D call. Trimming left V 6 bases short and J 5 bases short, with 8 bases between. There are 11 residues in the CDR3. Germline CDR1 and CDR2: SGHTS and YDEGEE. The CDR3 spells CASTLEETQYF. CDR3 coding DNA: TGTGCCAGCACCCTGGAGGAGACCCAGTACTTC.

The genes are TRBV7-6 and TRBJ1-2, with D possibly TRBD1 on 5 matching bases. Trimming removed 6 bases at V and 3 bases at J, with 11 bases between. The CDR3 covers 13 residues. In germline, CDR1 is SGHVS, CDR2 FNYEAQ. The CDR3 reads CASSSGLDYGYTF. DNA for the CDR3: TGTGCCAGCAGTTCAGGGTTGGACTATGGCTACACCTTC.

V usage is TRBV7-9 and J usage is TRBJ2-7; TRBD1 might be the D (6 bases). The V gene lost 4 bases and the J gene lost 6 bases, with 13 bases spanning the gap. The V gene's germline CDR1 is SEHNR and CDR2 FQNEAQ (reference sequence). This CDR3 is 13 amino acids long. The CDR3 spells CASSSVQGSEQYF. DNA for the CDR3: TGTGCCAGCAGCTCCGTACAGGGATCCGAGCAGTACTTC.

The gene calls are TRBV18 and TRBJ1-1, with D possibly being TRBD1 (6 bases). Germline CDR1 and CDR2: KGHSH and LQKENI. V lost 3 bases to trimming and J lost 6 bases, with 8 bases between them. CDR3 size: 12 residues. The CDR3 bases are TGTGCCAGCTCACCTGGACAGTCTGAAGCTTTCTTT. It yields the protein CASSPGQSEAFF.

The chain combines TRBV20-1 with TRBJ2-3; a possible D gene is TRBD2 (6 bases). There are 15 residues in the CDR3. Per the germline V gene, CDR1 is DFQATT and CDR2 is SNEGSKA (reference sequence). Between the trimmed V and J ends, which lost 3 bases and 1 base, there was a span of 14 bases. The CDR3 reads CSASARGYGTDTQYF. DNA for the CDR3: TGCAGTGCTAGTGCCCGGGGGTACGGCACAGATACGCAGTATTTT.

The chain has TRBV28 and TRBJ1-5, with 7 bases identical to TRBD1. V shed 3 bases and J 4 bases; nucleotides not matched to a gene: 6. The CDR3 consists of 15 residues. Per germline, CDR1 MDHEN and CDR2 SYDVKM. For the CDR3, the DNA is TGTGCCAGCAGTTTCATCAGGGGGTGGAATCAGCCCCAGCATTTT. Translation: CASSFIRGWNQPQHF.

The chain recombines TRBV25-1 with TRBJ2-2, with 7 positions matching TRBD1. The CDR3 totals 14 residues. V shed 10 bases and J 0 bases; nucleotides not matched to a gene: 5. Germline lookup yields CDR1 MGHDK and CDR2 SYGVNS. The CDR3 sequence is CAIQGQSNTGELFF. The CDR3 bases are TGTGCCATACAGGGGCAGTCGAACACCGGGGAGCTGTTTTTT.

The rearrangement joins TRBV12-5 to TRBJ2-5; D is undetermined. V lost 1 base to trimming and J lost 5 bases, with 8 bases between them. This CDR3 has 13 amino acids. The germline CDR1 and CDR2 sequences are LGHNT and FRNRAP. The DNA of the CDR3 is TGTGCTAGTGGTTTGGGACACCTGGAGACCCAGTACTTC. Protein sequence: CASGLGHLETQYF.

The J gene is TRBJ1-6, the V gene TRBV27; 9 bases line up with TRBD1. The germline V gene has CDR1 MNHEY and CDR2 SMNVEV (reference sequence). CDR3 length: 14 amino acids. Trimming took 4 bases from V and 7 from J; bases not matched to a gene: 2. In DNA form, the CDR3 reads TGTGCCAGCAGTTCCGGACAGGGGAATTCACCCCTCCACTTT. Translating it yields CASSSGQGNSPLHF.

The chain carries TRBV7-9 and TRBJ1-1; TRBD1 might be the D (5 bases). V was cut by 1 base and J by 4 bases, with 19 bases left in between. Germline assignment: CDR1 SEHNR and CDR2 FQNEAQ (reference sequence). The CDR3 runs to 17 residues. The CDR3 loop is CASSLGGWGPKATEAFF. CDR3 DNA: TGTGCCAGCAGCTTAGGTGGGTGGGGCCCTAAAGCCACTGAAGCTTTCTTT.

The gene calls are TRBV6-6 and TRBJ1-1; TRBD1 matches 7 bases. The J segment lost 0 bases and the V segment lost 5 bases, leaving 6 bases of the junction unmatched. The CDR3 extends over 15 amino acids. The germline gives CDR1 MNHNY, CDR2 SVGAGI (reference sequence). The CDR3 loop reads CASSTSTGLNTEAFF. The DNA for the CDR3 is TGTGCCAGCAGTACCTCGACAGGGTTGAACACTGAAGCTTTCTTT.

The rearrangement joins TRBV19 to TRBJ1-3; 7 bases align to TRBD1. With 7 bases clipped from V and 0 bases from J, the junction kept 6 bases outside the gene matches. CDR3 length equals 15 residues. The V gene's germline CDR1 is LNHDA and CDR2 SQIVND (reference sequence). CDR3 bases: TGTGCCAGTATTGATACAGGGGCCTCTGGAAACACCATATATTTT. Protein sequence: CASIDTGASGNTIYF.

V is TRBV21-1 and J is TRBJ2-5; the table's D gene call, TRBD1, was not cross checked with the DNA. TRBV21-1 is a listed pseudogene. The CDR3 spans 14 residues. This CDR3 reads CASSDWDRVETQYF. The CDR3, as DNA: TGTGCCAGCAGCGATTGGGACAGGGTAGAGACCCAGTACTTC.

This chain uses TRBV21-1 with TRBJ1-1; TRBD1 reflects the table's D call only, with no check against the DNA. TRBV21-1 is described as a pseudogene. This CDR3 has 13 residues. CDR3 DNA: TGTGCCCCCCTTGCCGGACACCCCACTGAAGCTTTCTTT. Protein sequence: CAPLAGHPTEAFF.

This chain links TRBV4-1 with TRBJ1-5; D gene ambiguous. Looked up from germline, CDR1 is MGHRA and CDR2 is YSYEKL. CDR3 length equals 13 residues. Trimming shortened V by 1 base and J by 7 bases, and 8 bases separated the two germline ends. The CDR3 sequence: CASSQAGEQPQHF. CDR3 nucleotide sequence: TGCGCCAGCAGCCAAGCAGGTGAGCAGCCCCAGCATTTT.

The chain uses TRBV11-2 and TRBJ2-1, with a tentative D call TRBD2 (6 bases). CDR1 and CDR2 (germline): SGHAT, FQNNGV. This CDR3 has 15 residues. V lost 2 bases and J 4 bases, leaving 12 bases between the germline ends. The CDR3 coding sequence is TGTGCCAGCAGCTTACGGGGAGGATCTTACAATGAGCAGTTCTTC. Protein product: CASSLRGGSYNEQFF.